This is a list of T cell receptor beta chains from one sample in a study of cytomegalovirus exposure and HLA in healthy donors. Sequencing was performed with immunoSEQ multiplex PCR; in TCRdb, only in-frame clones are kept and a portion is missing. The table has 130,000 to 150,000 clones, 70% to 80% seen once. Sequenced material: PBMCs. The source is a man younger than 30 in good health and CMV-seronegative. Each CDR3 is given with its conserved first and last residue. Fields, in order: V gene, clone size, CDR3 length, CDR3 protein. Some rows mark clone size as missing; the rest say once, few, many or name a class of expanded clone.

TRBV4-1 . 16 CASSLFTGTSPDTQYF
TRBV9 . 16 CASSVGRTGGGETQYF
TRBV6-1 few 14 CANQLAWSTDTQYF
TRBV27 . 16 CASSPIRLAGVLEQFF
TRBV28 . 16 CASSFLAGGPDNEQFF
TRBV7-9 . 15 CASTSGQGSINEQFF
TRBV27 . 14 CASSPLDRMDGYTF
TRBV20-1 . 11 CSARDSYEQYF
TRBV10-3 . 12 CAISDVDQPQHF
TRBV7-6 few 14 CASSLVLGEAGYTF
TRBV4-1 . 15 CASSLVAGAPYEQYF
TRBV19 . 14 CASSITGDMRKLFF
TRBV18 . 15 CASSVQGIGLDGYTF
TRBV7-9 . 12 CASSLENGKLFF
TRBV6-5 . 15 CASSYGDGANYGYTF
TRBV5-6 . 17 CASSLARRSSYNSPLHF
TRBV7-6 . 14 CASSLAQSSYEQYF
TRBV19 . 12 CASMGNGYGYTF
TRBV11-2 . 14 CASSLTQGANEQFF
TRBV4-2 few 16 CASSQVSAGGMDEQFF
TRBV5-4 . 14 CASSQDTGRDTQYF
TRBV6-5 . 14 CASNPGGGNYGYTF
TRBV6-5 . 11 CASRWGDEQYF
TRBV25-1 once 15 CASSESGTANSPLHF
TRBV5-1 . 14 CAGRPGQGIYGYTF
TRBV7-9 . 14 CASTKPTGTGELFF
TRBV5-6 . 13 CASSLVRGHEQYF
TRBV18 . 14 CASSPPTVKETQYF
TRBV19 . 14 CASSSSTGDYGYTF
TRBV10-1 . 13 CASSDAGSGELFF
TRBV7-3 few 15 CASSQGGGGQETQYF
TRBV30 . 14 CAWSLDSEGETQYF
TRBV5-1 few 15 CASSLGGGYYNEQFF
TRBV7-2 . 16 CASSLGGTASSYEQYF
TRBV19 few 14 CASSGGGTGEVNTF
TRBV7-9 . 14 CASSLGTEIPEAFF
TRBV5-1 . 15 CASSLVQTDTGELFF
TRBV9 . 14 CASSPGTSWYEQYF
TRBV30 . 17 CAWSVDRLLAGAYEQYF
TRBV5-1 . 16 CASSLAGQGGADTQYF
TRBV7-9 . 17 CASSSGTELGSTDTQYF